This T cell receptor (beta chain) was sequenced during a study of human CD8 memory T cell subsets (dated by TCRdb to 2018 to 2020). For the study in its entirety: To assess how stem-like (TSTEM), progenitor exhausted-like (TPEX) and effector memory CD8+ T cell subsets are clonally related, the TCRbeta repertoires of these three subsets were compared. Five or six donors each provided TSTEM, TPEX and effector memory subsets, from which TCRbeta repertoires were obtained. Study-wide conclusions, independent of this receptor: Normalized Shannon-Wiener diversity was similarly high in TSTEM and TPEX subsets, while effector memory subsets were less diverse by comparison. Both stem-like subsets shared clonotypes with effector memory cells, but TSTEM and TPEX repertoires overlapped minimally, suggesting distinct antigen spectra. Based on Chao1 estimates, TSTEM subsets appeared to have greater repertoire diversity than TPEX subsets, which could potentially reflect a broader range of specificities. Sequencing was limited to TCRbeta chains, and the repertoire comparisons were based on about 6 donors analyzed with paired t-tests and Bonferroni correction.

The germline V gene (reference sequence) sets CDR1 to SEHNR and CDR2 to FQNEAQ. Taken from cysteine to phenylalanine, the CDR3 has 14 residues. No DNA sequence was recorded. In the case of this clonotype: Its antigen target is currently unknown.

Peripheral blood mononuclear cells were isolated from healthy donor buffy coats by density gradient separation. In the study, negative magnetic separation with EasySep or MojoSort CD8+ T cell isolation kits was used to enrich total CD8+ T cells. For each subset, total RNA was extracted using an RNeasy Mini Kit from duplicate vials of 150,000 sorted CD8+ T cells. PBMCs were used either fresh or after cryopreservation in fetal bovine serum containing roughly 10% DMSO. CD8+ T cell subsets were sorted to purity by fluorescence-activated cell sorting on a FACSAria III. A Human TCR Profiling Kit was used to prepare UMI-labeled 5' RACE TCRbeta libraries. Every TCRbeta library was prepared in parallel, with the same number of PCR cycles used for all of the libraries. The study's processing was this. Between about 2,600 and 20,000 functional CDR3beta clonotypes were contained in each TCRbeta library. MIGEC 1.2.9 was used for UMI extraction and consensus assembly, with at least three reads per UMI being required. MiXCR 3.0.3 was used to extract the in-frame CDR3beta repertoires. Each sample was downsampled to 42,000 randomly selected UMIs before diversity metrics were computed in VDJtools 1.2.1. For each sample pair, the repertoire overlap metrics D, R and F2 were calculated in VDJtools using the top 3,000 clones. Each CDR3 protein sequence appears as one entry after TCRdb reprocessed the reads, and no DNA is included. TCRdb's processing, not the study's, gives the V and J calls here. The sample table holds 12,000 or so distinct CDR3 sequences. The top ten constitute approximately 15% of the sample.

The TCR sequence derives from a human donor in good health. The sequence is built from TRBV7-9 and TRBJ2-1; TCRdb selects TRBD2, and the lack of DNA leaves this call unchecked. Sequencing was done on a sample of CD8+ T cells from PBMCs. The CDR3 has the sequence CASTTGTSYNEQFF.